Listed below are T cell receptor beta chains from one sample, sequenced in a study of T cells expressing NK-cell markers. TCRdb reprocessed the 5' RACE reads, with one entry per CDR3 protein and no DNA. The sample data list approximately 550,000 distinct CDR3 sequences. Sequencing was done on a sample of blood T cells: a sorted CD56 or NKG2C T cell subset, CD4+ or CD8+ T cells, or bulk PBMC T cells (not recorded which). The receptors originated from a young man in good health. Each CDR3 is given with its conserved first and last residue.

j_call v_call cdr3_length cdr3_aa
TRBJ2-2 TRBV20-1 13 CSAYIGGPGELFF
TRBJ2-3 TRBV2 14 CASRDLDFSDTQYF
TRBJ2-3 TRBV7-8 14 CASSVFSGADTQYF
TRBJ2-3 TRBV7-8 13 CASSPSRLDTQYF
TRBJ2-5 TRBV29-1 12 CSASETSQTQYF
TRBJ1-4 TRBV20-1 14 CSASYGHDNEKLFF
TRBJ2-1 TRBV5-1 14 CASSLASIDNEQFF
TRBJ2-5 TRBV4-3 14 CASSQDLIKETQYF
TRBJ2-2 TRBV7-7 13 CASSQRRTGELFF
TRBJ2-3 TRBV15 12 CATSRDANTQYF
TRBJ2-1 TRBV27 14 CASTTGGTYNEQFF
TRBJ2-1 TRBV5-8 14 CASSTGQGNNEQFF
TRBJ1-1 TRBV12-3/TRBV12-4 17 CASSLVLGGGGATEAFF
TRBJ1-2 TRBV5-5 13 CASSIDMYYGYTF
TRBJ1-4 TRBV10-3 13 CATRPETNEKLFF
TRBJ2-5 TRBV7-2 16 CASSLGGGDGQETQYF
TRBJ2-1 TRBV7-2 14 CASSLAGDPNEQFF
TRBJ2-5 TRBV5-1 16 CASSPTSGSSQETQYF